Listed below are T cell receptor beta chains from one sample, sequenced in a study of blood T cells in healthy people across ages. TCRdb passed the 5' RACE reads through MiXCR, listing each CDR3 protein once. The data contain around 800,000 distinct CDR3 sequences, 60% to 80% of them singletons. Sequenced: blood. Receptor source: a man aged 30-40 years in good health. CDR3s include the opening cysteine and the closing phenylalanine or tryptophan. A D gene is named only where the DNA matches it firmly. The size field is filled for only some rows; it gives once, few, many or a size class.

CDR3aa,CDR3nt,d_gene,v_gene,abundance,j_gene
CASSLEGRTDTQYF,TGTGCCAGCAGCCTCGAGGGGAGAACAGATACGCAGTATTTT,NA,TRBV7-9,NA,TRBJ2-3
CAISGGSSYEQYF,TGTGCCATCAGTGGGGGCAGCTCCTACGAGCAGTACTTC,NA,TRBV10-3,few,TRBJ2-7
CSAPPLRTSGGVGDTQYF,TGCAGTGCCCCCCCCTTAAGGACTAGCGGGGGAGTAGGAGATACGCAGTATTTT,TRBD2,TRBV20-1,NA,TRBJ2-3
CASGRRGGRTDTQYF,TGTGCCAGCGGTAGAAGGGGAGGTAGAACAGATACGCAGTATTTT,NA,TRBV6-6,once,TRBJ2-3
CSARVSSGANVLTF,TGCAGTGCTAGAGTCTCCTCTGGGGCCAACGTCCTGACTTTC,NA,TRBV20-1,NA,TRBJ2-6
CASSSGTGVNEAFF,TGTGCCAGCAGTTCCGGCACAGGGGTAAATGAAGCTTTCTTT,TRBD1,TRBV6-5,NA,TRBJ1-1
CASAEGAYEQYF,TGTGCCAGCGCCGAGGGGGCCTACGAGCAGTACTTC,NA,TRBV28,NA,TRBJ2-7
CASSLGRAQETQFF,TGTGCCAGCAGCTTAGGACGGGCTCAAGAGACCCAGTTCTTC,NA,TRBV13,once,TRBJ2-1
CASSYSSRYSNQPQHF,TGTGCCAGCAGTTACTCGAGTCGGTATAGCAATCAGCCCCAGCATTTT,NA,TRBV6-5,NA,TRBJ1-5
CASSQGGGRYGHTF,TGCGCCAGCAGCCAAGGTGGGGGCCGGTATGGCCACACCTTC,NA,TRBV4-3,NA,TRBJ1-2
CASSLAQGAHYNEQFF,TGCGCCAGCAGCTTGGCCCAGGGGGCTCACTACAATGAGCAGTTCTTC,TRBD1,TRBV5-1,NA,TRBJ2-1
CASSLNGRGPGYTF,TGTGCCAGCAGTTTAAATGGGAGGGGGCCTGGCTACACCTTC,TRBD1,TRBV27,NA,TRBJ1-2
CSVEGRGPKYNEQFF,TGCAGCGTTGAGGGGAGGGGCCCTAAATACAATGAGCAGTTCTTC,TRBD2,TRBV29-1,NA,TRBJ2-1
CASSPAQGGETQYF,TGTGCCAGCAGCCCAGCCCAGGGTGGAGAGACCCAGTACTTC,NA,TRBV9,NA,TRBJ2-5
CASSLAPQPPNEQFF,TGTGCCAGCAGTTTAGCGCCCCAACCACCCAATGAGCAGTTCTTC,NA,TRBV12-3/TRBV12-4,NA,TRBJ2-1
CASSQLVGEQYF,TGTGCCAGCAGTCAACTAGTGGGCGAGCAGTACTTC,NA,TRBV28,NA,TRBJ2-7
CASSSRETPYNEQFF,TGTGCCAGCAGCTCCCGGGAGACACCATACAATGAGCAGTTCTTC,NA,TRBV5-6,NA,TRBJ2-1